The 2 T cell receptor beta chains listed next were all sequenced from one sample in a study of technical replicates of blood from a few donors. Generated by immunoSEQ multiplex PCR, the TCRdb table keeps only in-frame clones and is missing some. The sample lists about 97,000 clones, about 95% occurring once. The sample comprised T cells isolated from PBMCs. Source of these receptors: a human donor in good health.

The chain combines TRBV6-1 with TRBJ1-2, with D unresolved. V lost 6 bases and J lost 8, with 16 bases in between. The CDR3 spans 13 residues. From germline, CDR1 is MNHNS and CDR2 SASEGT. This chain's CDR3 is CASRVVGDGGYTF. The CDR3, as DNA: TGTGCCAGCAGGGTCGTTGGAGACGGGGGCTACACCTTC.

The chain recombines TRBV5-4 with TRBJ2-1; maybe TRBD2 (6 bases). The V and J ends lost 5 bases and 7 bases respectively, with 10 bases between them. Germline V gives CDR1 SGHNT, CDR2 YYREEE (reference sequence). This CDR3 has 12 residues. The CDR3 DNA reads as TGTGCCAGCAGACGACTAGGAAATGAGCAGTTCTTC. It yields the protein CASRRLGNEQFF.